This T cell receptor (beta chain) was sequenced in a study of blood T cell repertoires in COVID-19. Background on the study: Spain, Italy and the United States supplied samples that represented acute and convalescent COVID-19. Sample material is recorded as cDNA or gDNA derived from T cells, B-cell-depleted T cells, or PBMCs.

Per the original data handling: Estimates of nucleated cell counts were drawn from the amplification of reference gene primers. Generated by immunoSEQ multiplex PCR, the TCRdb table keeps only in-frame clones and is missing some. From that table come the V and J calls and clone size; the DNA was used to work out D and trimming. The sample lists fewer than 250,000 clones, roughly 80% occurring once. Germline lookup yields CDR1 SGHTA and CDR2 FQGNSA. Trimming cost V 4 bases and J 6 bases, with 10 bases left between them. The CDR3 spans 13 residues. This chain uses TRBV7-2 with TRBJ1-5, with D unresolved. The sequence derives from a woman in her seventies with active or convalescent COVID-19. The specimen was peripheral blood. The CDR3, as DNA: TGTGCCAGCAGCTACCGAGCGAGTCAGCCCCAGCATTTT. Its translation: CASSYRASQPQHF.